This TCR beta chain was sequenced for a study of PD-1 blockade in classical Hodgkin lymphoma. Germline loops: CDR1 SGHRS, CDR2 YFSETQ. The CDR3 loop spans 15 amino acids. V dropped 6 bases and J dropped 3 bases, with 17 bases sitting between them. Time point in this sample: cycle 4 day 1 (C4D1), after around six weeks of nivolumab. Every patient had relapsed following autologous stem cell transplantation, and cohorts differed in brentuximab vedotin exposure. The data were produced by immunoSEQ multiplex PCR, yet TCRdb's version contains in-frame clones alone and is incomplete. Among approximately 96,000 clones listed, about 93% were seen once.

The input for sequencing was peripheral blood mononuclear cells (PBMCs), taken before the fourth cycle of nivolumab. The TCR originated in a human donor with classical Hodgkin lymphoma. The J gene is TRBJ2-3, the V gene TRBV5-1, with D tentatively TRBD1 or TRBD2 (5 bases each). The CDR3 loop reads CASKIEGRLTDTQYF. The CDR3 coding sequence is TGCGCCAGCAAGATTGAGGGACGTTTGACAGATACGCAGTATTTT.